This is a list of T cell receptor beta chains from one sample in a study of OX40 agonist ivuxolimab in advanced cancers. Only in-frame clones appear in the TCRdb table, and some are missing; sequencing was by immunoSEQ multiplex PCR. The data show 75,000 to 100,000 clones, with more than 85% seen just once and 0.31% held by the top ten. Sample: CD4+ or CD8+ T cells sorted from blood, taken in a trial of the OX40 agonist ivuxolimab. These TCRs come from an adult with an advanced solid tumor such as melanoma, head and neck, liver or kidney cancer. Both conserved end residues are part of each CDR3. Each record gives: V gene, J gene, CDR3 protein.

TRBV5-6	TRBJ2-7	CASSHRREGGQYF
TRBV7-2	TRBJ2-7	CASSLVPTQGEQYF
TRBV6-5	TRBJ2-5	CASSYSTGGETQYF
TRBV5-5	TRBJ1-5	CASSLDYFGSQHF
TRBV27	TRBJ2-1	CASRGLAGVSYNEQFF
TRBV5-1	TRBJ2-2	CASSLGTSQNTGELFF
TRBV7-2	TRBJ2-1	CASNPTGVNEQFF
TRBV5-8	TRBJ2-1	CASSSNYRGLAGDEQFF
TRBV6-5	TRBJ1-4	CASRKTGGSNEKLFF
TRBV19	TRBJ1-4	CASTGQGPFGLFF
TRBV28	TRBJ2-1	CASSPPNSGRAGNEQFF
TRBV6-6	TRBJ2-2	CASSPGTENTGELFF
TRBV18	TRBJ2-7	CASSPFRGANEQYF
TRBV18	TRBJ2-5	CASSPSWTGSRRTQYF
TRBV10-1	TRBJ2-1	CASSEGGSSDEQFF
TRBV10-3	TRBJ2-6	CAISDPGTGANVLTF
TRBV23-1	TRBJ2-1	CASSQLPGLGERNEQFF
TRBV14	TRBJ2-1	CASSHRLAKGEQFF
TRBV10-3	TRBJ2-1	CAISERLAGNNEQFF
TRBV10-3	TRBJ2-1	CAISSSGSSYNEQFF
TRBV27	TRBJ1-1	CASKPDRGRRNTEAFF
TRBV21-1	TRBJ2-7	CASSKAWLSSYEQYF
TRBV30	TRBJ1-3	CAWKLGAAGNTIYF
TRBV5-1	TRBJ1-4	CASSLRWQGADEKLFF
TRBV21-1	TRBJ2-3	CASSTRQVNSTDTQYF
TRBV5-4	TRBJ2-5	CASNLRGRSETQYF
TRBV27	TRBJ1-5	CASRNLRSNQPQHF
TRBV6-4	TRBJ2-1	CASSPQGSWNNEQFF
TRBV5-1	TRBJ2-2	CASSLAMLASTGELFF
TRBV5-1	TRBJ2-7	CASSVAPSYEQYF
TRBV18	TRBJ1-3	CASSPVQFIGNTIYF
TRBV9	TRBJ2-3	CASSPQEEGADTQYF
TRBV7-2	TRBJ2-3	CASDSSGRAGDTQYF
TRBV7-2	TRBJ1-1	CASSSKLDRIATEAFF
TRBV7-2	TRBJ2-1	CASSLVGAGAYNEQFF
TRBV5-1	TRBJ2-3	CASSLGGAGRKDTQYF
TRBV10-3	TRBJ2-1	CAISEALRTQNEQFF
TRBV1	TRBJ2-7	CTSSQDGFYEQYF
TRBV4-2	TRBJ2-5	CASSQEWREPETQYF
TRBV7-2	TRBJ1-2	CASSLKDRANYGYTF
TRBV7-2	TRBJ2-1	CASSSGPYGEQFF
TRBV28	TRBJ1-6	CASIGTDLYNSPLHF
TRBV18	TRBJ2-7	CASSPGQGLPPYEQYF
TRBV4-1	TRBJ2-5	CASSQDGFGWQETQYF
TRBV19	TRBJ1-5	CASRIISYSNQPQHF
TRBV19	TRBJ1-2	CASGDRVNNYGYTF
TRBV6-1	TRBJ1-3	CASSEGLQVRGNTIYF
TRBV7-9	TRBJ1-3	CASSSQAGAGNTIYF